This TCR beta chain derives from a study of human T cells and chemical hapten exposure (dated by TCRdb to about 2021). For the study in its entirety: For sensitization, 2% DPC in acetone was applied to a 2 cm by 2 cm area of upper inner arm skin. Throughout the approximately 24-week study period, patients were also given weekly therapeutic DPC doses on the scalp. Patch testing was done on the upper back using Finn chambers containing 0.01% DPC, and results were scored after 6 days according to International Contact Dermatitis Research Group standards. The patient cohort, mostly female, included alopecia areata with under or over 50% scalp involvement, alopecia totalis and alopecia universalis. The libraries were sequenced as a pool, and the TCR yield per sample differed mostly because of small variations in library volumes within the pool. This study followed changes in the peripheral blood TCR repertoire in vivo during primary and secondary sensitization of alopecia patients to the hapten diphenylcyclopropenone (DPC). Patient blood was sampled pre-sensitization (week 0) and at 2, 6 and about 24 weeks after DPC sensitization. Roughly 30 alopecia patients provided blood for TCR sequencing at one to four time points (pre-sensitization, 2, 6 and 24 weeks).

The time point tag for this specimen amounts to: pre-sensitization, week 0. Per the publication, the treatment or condition label means: therapeutic diphenylcyclopropenone sensitization with weekly scalp DPC. Blood at each patch-test visit was drawn before the patch test was applied. Eligible patients were aged 18 to 70, diagnosed with alopecia, deemed suitable for DPC therapy, and excluded if pregnant. Total RNA was extracted from unfractionated whole blood that had been collected in Tempus Blood RNA tubes. Paper-wide results and their limitations: Repeated subsampling changed both the strength of the expansion versus patch-test correlation and the threshold at which the correlation became significant. Significantly more large CDR3 similarity clusters were formed by expanded TCRs than by pre-sensitization or healthy control sets, consistent with antigen-driven responses. No change with DPC sensitization was found in the number of TCRs above 1 in 1000 frequency, and no evidence of global repertoire structure alterations was found. Because every patient had alopecia, a presumed autoimmune disease, the patients' immune response might differ from that of healthy individuals. The number of PT1 expanded TCRs positively correlated with patch test score, significant at thresholds 8, 16 and 32 but not 4.

This clonotype was seen at least ten times. Its binding antigen is unknown. Base qualities are not at hand, and no much larger clone is one base apart. V drops 3 bases and J drops 6 bases, leaving 7 bases in between. Inclusive of the bounding cysteine and phenylalanine, the CDR3 is 12 residues long. Only CDR3 DNA is held: 36 bases, read in frame from base 1. Library construction relied on RACE. Sequencing took place on a NextSeq 500. During library preparation, unique molecular identifiers were attached to individual cDNA molecules so that TCRs could be counted in a quantitative, reproducible way. For every blood RNA sample, sequencing covered both the TCR alpha and TCR beta chains. Processing in the source paper ran as follows. The median number of TCRs per sample was some 100,000, ranging from 23,224 to 690,600. The Decombinator software suite was used to annotate the V, J and CDR3 of the TCR reads. For PS versus PT1 abundance plots, all samples were subsampled to the same number of TCRs (28,000). TCRs were defined as expanded if absent before sensitization and observed at least eight times at the 2-week time point. TCRdb redid the processing of the public reads, applying fastp at Q25 and MiXCR, and retained in-frame beta chains. Identical CDR3 proteins give one entry, which carries the most common genes and DNA. The V and J calls shown here were made by TCRdb, not taken from the authors' results. For this sample there are fewer than 350,000 distinct CDR3 sequences; about 7.7% appear just once. The ten largest account for less than 1.5% of the sample.

This TCR derives from a man between 18 and 35 years old with alopecia areata. Some clones in this sample may be carry-over from other donors' samples. The sequences come from whole blood, collected in connection with sensitization to the hapten diphenylcyclopropenone (DPC). Recombination joined TRBV12-3 or TRBV12-4 with TRBJ2-3, and the D gene may be TRBD2, 6 bases matching. The nucleotide sequence is given as TGTGCCAGCAGTTTTGGGAGGGATACGCAGTATTTT. It codes for CASSFGRDTQYF.